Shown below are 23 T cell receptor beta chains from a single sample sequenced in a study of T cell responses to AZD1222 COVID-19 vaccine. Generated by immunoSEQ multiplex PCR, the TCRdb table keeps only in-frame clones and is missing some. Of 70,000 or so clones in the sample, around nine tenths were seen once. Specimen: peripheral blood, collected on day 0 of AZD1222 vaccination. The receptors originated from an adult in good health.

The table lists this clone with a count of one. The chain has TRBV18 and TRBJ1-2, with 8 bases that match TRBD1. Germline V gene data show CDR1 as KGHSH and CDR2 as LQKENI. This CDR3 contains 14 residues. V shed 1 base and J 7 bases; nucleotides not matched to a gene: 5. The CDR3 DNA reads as TGTGCCAGCTCACCACTTCAGGGGGCGATTGGCTACACCTTC. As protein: CASSPLQGAIGYTF. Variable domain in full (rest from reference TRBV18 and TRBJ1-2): NAGVMQNPRHLVRRRGQEARLRCSPMKGHSHVYWYRQLPEEGLKFMVYLQKENIIDESGMPKERFSAEFPKEGPSILRIQQVVRGDSAAYFCASSPLQGAIGYTFGSGTRLTVV.

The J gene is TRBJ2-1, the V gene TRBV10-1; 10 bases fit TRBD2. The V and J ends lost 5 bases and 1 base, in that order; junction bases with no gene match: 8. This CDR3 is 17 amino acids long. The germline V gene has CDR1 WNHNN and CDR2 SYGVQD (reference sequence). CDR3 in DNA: TGCGCCAGCAGTAAAGCGGGAGGGCCGAGGTCCTACAATGAGCAGTTCTTC. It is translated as CASSKAGGPRSYNEQFF.

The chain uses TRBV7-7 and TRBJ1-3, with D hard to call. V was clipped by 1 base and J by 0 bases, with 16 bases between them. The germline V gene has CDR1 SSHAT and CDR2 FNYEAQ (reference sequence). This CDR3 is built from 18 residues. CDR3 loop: CASSLGQGRAISGNTIYF. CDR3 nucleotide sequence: TGTGCCAGCAGCTTAGGTCAAGGGAGGGCAATCTCTGGAAACACCATATATTTT.

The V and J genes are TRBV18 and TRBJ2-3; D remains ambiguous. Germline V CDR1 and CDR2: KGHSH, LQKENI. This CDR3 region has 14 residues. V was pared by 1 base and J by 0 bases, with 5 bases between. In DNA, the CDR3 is TGTGCCAGCTCACCACTATACAGCACAGATACGCAGTATTTT. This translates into CASSPLYSTDTQYF.

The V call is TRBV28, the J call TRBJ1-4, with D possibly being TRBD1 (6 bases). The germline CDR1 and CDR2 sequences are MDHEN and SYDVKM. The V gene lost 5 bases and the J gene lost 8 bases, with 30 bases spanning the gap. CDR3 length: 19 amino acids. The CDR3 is CASSKFPDSNTSKGEKLFF. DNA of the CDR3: TGTGCCAGCAGTAAGTTCCCGGACAGCAATACCTCAAAGGGGGAAAAACTGTTTTTT.

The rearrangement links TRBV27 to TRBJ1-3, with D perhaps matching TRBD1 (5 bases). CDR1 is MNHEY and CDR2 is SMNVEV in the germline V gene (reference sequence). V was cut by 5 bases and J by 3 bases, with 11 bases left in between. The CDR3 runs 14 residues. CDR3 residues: CASSRGGVGNTIYF. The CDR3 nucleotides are TGTGCCAGCAGTCGGGGCGGGGTTGGAAACACCATATATTTT.

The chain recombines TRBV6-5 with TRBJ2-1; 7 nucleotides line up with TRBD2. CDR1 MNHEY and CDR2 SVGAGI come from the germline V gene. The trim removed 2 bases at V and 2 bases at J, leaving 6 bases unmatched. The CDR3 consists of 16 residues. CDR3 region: CASSYKGGRPYNEQFF. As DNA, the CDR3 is TGTGCCAGCAGTTACAAGGGCGGGAGACCCTACAATGAGCAGTTCTTC.

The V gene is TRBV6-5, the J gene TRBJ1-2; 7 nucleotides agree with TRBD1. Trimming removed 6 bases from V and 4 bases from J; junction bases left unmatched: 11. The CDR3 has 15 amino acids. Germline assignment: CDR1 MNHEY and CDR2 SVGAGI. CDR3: CASRDPGQRLYGYTF. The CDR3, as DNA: TGTGCCAGCAGAGATCCGGGACAGAGGCTCTATGGCTACACCTTC.

Here the CDR3 DNA reads TGTGCCAGCAAACTAGACAGTTACTATGGCTACACCTTC. It is translated as CASKLDSYYGYTF. The chain recombines TRBV28 with TRBJ1-2; perhaps TRBD1 as D (5 bases). The V end was cut by 7 bases, the J end by 3 bases, with 12 bases between. The CDR3 contains 13 residues. The germline V gene has CDR1 MDHEN and CDR2 SYDVKM.

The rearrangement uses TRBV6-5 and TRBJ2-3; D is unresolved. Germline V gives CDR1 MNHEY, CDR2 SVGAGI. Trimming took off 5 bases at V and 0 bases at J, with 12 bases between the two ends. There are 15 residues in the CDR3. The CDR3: CASSKGLGSTDTQYF. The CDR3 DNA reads TGTGCCAGCAGTAAGGGTTTGGGGAGCACAGATACGCAGTATTTT.

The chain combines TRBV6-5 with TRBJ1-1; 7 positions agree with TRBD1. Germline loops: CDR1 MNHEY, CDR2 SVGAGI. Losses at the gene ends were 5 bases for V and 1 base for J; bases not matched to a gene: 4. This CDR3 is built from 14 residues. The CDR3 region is CASSPGQANTEAFF. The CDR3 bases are TGTGCCAGCAGTCCCGGACAGGCGAACACTGAAGCTTTCTTT.

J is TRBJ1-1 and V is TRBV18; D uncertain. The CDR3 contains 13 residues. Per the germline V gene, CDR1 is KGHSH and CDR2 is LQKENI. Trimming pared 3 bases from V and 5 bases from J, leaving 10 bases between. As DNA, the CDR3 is TGTGCCAGCTCACCGTCGAGGAGTACTGAAGCTTTCTTT. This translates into CASSPSRSTEAFF.

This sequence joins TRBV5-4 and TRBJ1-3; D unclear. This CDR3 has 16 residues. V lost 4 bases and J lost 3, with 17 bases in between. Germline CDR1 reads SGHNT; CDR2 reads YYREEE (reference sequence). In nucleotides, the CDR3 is TGTGCCAGCAGCCCTTACAGAGAACCTGGTGGAAACACCATATATTTT. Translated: CASSPYREPGGNTIYF.

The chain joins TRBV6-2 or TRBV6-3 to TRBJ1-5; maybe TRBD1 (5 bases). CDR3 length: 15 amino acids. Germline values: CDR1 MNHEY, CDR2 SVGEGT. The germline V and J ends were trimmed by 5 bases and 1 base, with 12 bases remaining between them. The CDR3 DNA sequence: TGTGCCAGCAGTCCCGGGACGGCGAGCAATCAGCCCCAGCATTTT. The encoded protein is CASSPGTASNQPQHF.

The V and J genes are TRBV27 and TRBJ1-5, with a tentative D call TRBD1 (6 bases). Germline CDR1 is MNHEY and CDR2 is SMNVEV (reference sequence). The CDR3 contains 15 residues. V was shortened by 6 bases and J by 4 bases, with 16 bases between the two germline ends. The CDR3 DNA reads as TGTGCCAGCAGGTCGTACAGGGACTATAATCAGCCCCAGCATTTT. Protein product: CASRSYRDYNQPQHF.

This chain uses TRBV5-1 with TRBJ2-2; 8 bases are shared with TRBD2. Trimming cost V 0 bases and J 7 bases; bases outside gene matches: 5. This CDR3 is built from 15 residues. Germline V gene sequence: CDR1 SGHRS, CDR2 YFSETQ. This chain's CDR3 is CASSLDGRAIGELFF. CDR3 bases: TGCGCCAGCAGCTTGGACGGGAGGGCGATCGGGGAGCTGTTTTTT.

The CDR3 sequence: CASSMGPNTGELFF. The CDR3, as DNA: TGTGCCAGTAGTATGGGACCCAACACCGGGGAGCTGTTTTTT. The V call is TRBV19, the J call TRBJ2-2; D tentatively fits TRBD1 or TRBD2 (5 bases each). The CDR3 has 14 residues. Trimming stripped 3 bases from V and 2 bases from J, with 7 bases between. Germline CDR1 reads LNHDA; CDR2 reads SQIVND (reference sequence).

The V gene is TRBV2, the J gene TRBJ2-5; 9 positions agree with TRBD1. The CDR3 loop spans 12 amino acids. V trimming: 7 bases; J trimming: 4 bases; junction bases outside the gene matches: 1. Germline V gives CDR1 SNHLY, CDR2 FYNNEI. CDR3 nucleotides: TGTGCCAGCAAGGGACAGGGAGAGACCCAGTACTTC. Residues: CASKGQGETQYF.

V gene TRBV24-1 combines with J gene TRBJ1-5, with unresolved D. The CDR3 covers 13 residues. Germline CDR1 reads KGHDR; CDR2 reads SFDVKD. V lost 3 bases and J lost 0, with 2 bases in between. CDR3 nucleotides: TGTGCCACCAGTGATCGTAGCAATCAGCCCCAGCATTTT. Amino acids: CATSDRSNQPQHF.

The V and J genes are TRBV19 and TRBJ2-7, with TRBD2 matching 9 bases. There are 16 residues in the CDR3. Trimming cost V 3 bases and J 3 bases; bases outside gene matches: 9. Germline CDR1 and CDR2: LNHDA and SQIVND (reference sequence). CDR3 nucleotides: TGTGCCAGTAGTATGGGGGAGACTAGCGGATTCTACGAGCAGTACTTC. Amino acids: CASSMGETSGFYEQYF.

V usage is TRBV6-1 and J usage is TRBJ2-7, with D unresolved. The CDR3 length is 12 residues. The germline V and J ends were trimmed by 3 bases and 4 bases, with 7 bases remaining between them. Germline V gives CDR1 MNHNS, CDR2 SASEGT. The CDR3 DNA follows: TGTGCCAGCAGTGACGACTTGTACGAGCAGTACTTC. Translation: CASSDDLYEQYF.

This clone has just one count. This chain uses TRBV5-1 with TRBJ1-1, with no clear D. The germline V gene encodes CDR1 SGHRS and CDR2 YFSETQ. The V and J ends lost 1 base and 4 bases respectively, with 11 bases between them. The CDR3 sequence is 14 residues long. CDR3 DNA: TGCGCCAGCAGCTTGTTTCTGGGGAGCACTGAAGCTTTCTTT. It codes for CASSLFLGSTEAFF.

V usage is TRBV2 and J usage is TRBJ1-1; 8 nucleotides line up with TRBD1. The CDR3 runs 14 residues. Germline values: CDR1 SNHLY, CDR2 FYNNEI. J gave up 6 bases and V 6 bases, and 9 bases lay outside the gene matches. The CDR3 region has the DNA TGTGCCAGCAGGAATACAGGGGGTATATCTGAAGCTTTCTTT. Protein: CASRNTGGISEAFF.